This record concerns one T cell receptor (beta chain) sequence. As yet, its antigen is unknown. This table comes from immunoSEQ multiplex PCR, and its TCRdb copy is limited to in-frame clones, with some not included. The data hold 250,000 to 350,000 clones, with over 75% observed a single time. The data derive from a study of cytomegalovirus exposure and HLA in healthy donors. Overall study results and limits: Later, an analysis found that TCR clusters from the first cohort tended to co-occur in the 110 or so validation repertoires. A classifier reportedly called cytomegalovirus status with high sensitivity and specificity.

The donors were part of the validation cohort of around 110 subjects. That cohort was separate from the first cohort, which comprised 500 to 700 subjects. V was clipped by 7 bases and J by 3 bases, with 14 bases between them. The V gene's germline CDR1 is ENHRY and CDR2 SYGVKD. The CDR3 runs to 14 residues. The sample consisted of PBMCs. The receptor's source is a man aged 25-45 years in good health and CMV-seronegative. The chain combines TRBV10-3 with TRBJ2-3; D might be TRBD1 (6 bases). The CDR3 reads CAIKSQGRTDTQYF. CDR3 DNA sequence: TGTGCCATCAAATCACAGGGAAGGACAGATACGCAGTATTTT.